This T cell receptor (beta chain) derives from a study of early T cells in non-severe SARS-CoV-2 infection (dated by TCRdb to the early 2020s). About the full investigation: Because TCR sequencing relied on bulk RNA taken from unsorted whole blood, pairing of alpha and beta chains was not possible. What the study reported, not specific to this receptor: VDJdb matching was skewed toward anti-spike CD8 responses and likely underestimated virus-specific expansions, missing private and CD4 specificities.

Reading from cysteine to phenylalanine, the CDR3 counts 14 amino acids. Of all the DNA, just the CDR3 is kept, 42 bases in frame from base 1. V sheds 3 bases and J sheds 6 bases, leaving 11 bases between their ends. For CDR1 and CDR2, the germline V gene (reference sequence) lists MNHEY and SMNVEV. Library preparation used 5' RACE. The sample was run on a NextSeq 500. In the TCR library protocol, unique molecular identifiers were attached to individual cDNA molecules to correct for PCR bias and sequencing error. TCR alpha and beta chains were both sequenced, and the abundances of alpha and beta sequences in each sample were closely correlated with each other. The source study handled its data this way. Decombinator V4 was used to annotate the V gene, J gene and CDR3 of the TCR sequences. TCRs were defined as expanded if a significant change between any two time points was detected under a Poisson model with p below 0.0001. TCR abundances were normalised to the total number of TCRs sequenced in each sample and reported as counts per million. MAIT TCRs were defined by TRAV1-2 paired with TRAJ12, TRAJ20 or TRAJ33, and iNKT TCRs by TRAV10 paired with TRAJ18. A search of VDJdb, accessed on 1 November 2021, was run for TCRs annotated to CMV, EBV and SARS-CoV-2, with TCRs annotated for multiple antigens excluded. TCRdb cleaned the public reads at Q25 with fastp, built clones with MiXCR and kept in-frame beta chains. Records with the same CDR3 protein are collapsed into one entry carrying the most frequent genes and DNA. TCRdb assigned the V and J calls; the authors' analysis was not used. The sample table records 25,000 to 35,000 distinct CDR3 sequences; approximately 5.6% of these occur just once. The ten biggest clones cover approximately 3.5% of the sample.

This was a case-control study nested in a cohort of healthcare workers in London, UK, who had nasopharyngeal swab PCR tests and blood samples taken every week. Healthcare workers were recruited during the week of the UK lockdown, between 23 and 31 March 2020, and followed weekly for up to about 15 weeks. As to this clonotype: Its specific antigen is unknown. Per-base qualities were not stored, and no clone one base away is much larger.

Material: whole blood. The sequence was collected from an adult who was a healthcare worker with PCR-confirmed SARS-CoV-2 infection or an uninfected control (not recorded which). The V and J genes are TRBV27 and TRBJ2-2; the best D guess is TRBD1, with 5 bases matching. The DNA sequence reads TGTGCCAGCAGTTTCGTCGCAGGGCCCGGGGAGCTGTTTTTT. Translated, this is CASSFVAGPGELFF.